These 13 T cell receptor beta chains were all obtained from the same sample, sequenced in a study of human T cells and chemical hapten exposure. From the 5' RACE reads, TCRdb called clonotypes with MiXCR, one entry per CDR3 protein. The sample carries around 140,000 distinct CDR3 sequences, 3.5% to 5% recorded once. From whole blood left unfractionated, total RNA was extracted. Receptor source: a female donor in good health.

Written as DNA, the CDR3 is TGTGCCAGCACCGAACGGGACCCCCCTTCTAGTAGCAATCAGCCCCAGCATTTT. Amino acid sequence: CASTERDPPSSSNQPQHF. This chain connects TRBV6-2 or TRBV6-3 to TRBJ1-5, with D possibly TRBD1 on 5 matching bases. From germline, CDR1 is MNHEY and CDR2 SVGEGT. This CDR3 has 18 residues. Trimming took off 7 bases at V and 0 bases at J, with 22 bases between the two ends.

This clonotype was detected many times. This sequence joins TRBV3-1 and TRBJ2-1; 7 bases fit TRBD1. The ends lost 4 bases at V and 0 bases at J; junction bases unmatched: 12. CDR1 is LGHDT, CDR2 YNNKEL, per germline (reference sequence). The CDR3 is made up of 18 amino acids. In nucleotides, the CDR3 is TGTGCCAGCAGCCCCCCCATCCCGGACAGGAGCTCCTACAATGAGCAGTTCTTC. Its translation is CASSPPIPDRSSYNEQFF.

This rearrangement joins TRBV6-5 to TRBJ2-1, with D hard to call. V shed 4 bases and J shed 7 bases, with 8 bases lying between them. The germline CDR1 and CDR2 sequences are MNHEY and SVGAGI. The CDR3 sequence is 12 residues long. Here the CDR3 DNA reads TGTGCCAGCAGTTTTCCTTTGAATGAGCAGTTCTTC. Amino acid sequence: CASSFPLNEQFF.

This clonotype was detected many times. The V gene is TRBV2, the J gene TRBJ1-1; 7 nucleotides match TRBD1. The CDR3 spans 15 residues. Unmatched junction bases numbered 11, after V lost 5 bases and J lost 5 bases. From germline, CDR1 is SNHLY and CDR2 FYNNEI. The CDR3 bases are TGTGCCAGCAGTTGGACAGGTGGAGTCGAAACTGAAGCTTTCTTT. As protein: CASSWTGGVETEAFF.

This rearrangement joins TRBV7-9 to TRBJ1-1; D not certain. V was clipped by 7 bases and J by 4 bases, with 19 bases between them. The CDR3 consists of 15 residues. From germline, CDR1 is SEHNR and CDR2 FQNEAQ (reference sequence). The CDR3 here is CASISDAGLATEAFF. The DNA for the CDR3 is TGTGCCAGCATCTCGGACGCGGGTCTGGCCACTGAAGCTTTCTTT.

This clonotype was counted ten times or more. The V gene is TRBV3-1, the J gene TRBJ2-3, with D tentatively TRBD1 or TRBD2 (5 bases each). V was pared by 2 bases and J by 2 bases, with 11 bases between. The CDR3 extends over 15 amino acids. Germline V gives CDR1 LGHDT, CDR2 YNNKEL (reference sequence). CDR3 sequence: CASSQPGATTDTQYF. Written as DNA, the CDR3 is TGTGCCAGCAGCCAACCCGGGGCTACCACAGATACGCAGTATTTT.

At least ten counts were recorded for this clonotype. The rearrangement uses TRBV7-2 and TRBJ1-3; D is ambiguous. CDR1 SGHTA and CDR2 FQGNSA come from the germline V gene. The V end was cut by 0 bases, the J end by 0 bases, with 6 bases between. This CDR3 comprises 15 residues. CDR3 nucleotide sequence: TGTGCCAGCAGCTTAGCGGGAATCTCTGGAAACACCATATATTTT. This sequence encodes CASSLAGISGNTIYF. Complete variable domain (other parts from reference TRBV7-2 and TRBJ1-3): GAGVSQSPSNKVTEKGKDVELRCDPISGHTALYWYRQSLGQGLEFLIYFQGNSAPDKSGLPSDRFSAERTGGSVSTLTIQRTQQEDSAVYLCASSLAGISGNTIYFGEGSWLTVV.

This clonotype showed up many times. The CDR3 region is CASSYSASGGAGGDTQYF. The CDR3 coding sequence is TGTGCCAGCAGTTACTCGGCTAGCGGGGGGGCCGGAGGAGATACGCAGTATTTT. This chain joins TRBV6-2 or TRBV6-3 and TRBJ2-3; TRBD2 matches at 12 bases. CDR1 is MNHEY, CDR2 SVGEGT, per germline. The CDR3 spans 18 residues. V shed 0 bases, J shed 5 bases, and the junction held 9 bases outside the gene matches.

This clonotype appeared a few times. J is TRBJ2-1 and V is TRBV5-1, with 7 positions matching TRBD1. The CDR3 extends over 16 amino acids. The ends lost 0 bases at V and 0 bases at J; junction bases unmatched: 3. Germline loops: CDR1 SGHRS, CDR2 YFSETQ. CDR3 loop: CASSLEGQRSYNEQFF. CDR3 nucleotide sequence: TGCGCCAGCAGCTTGGAGGGACAGCGCTCCTACAATGAGCAGTTCTTC.

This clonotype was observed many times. The CDR3, as DNA: TGTGCCAGCCGACCCGCCAAAGGGGGGGGGACAGATACGCAGTATTTT. It codes for CASRPAKGGGTDTQYF. The rearrangement links TRBV27 to TRBJ2-3; a possible D gene is TRBD2 (7 bases). Between the trimmed V and J ends, which lost 8 bases and 3 bases, there was a span of 21 bases. The CDR3 totals 16 residues. Germline loops: CDR1 MNHEY, CDR2 SMNVEV (reference sequence).

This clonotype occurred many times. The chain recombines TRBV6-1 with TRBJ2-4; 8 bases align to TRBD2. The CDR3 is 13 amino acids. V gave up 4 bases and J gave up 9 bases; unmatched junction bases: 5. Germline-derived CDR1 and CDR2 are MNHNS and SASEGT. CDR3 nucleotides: TGTGCCAGCAGTGGTAGCGGGGCTGTCATTCAGTACTTC. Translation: CASSGSGAVIQYF.

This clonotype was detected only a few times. CDR3 amino acids: CASSLMQWNEQFF. The CDR3 DNA is TGTGCCAGCAGTTTAATGCAATGGAATGAGCAGTTCTTC. The V and J genes are TRBV12-3 or TRBV12-4 and TRBJ2-1; D ambiguous. This CDR3 has 13 residues. V was trimmed by 2 bases and J by 7 bases, leaving 9 bases between them.

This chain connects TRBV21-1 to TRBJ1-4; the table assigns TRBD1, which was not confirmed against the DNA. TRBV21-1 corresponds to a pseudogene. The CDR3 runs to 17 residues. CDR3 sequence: CANRDRGPLLTNEKLFF. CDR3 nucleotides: TGTGCCAATCGGGACAGGGGTCCTCTCTTAACTAATGAAAAACTGTTTTTT.